This TCR beta chain was sequenced for a study of PD-L1 blockade in urothelial cancer. About the research overall: Individuals in the cohort had been given 0 to 3 earlier chemotherapy regimens.

The CDR3 loop spans 14 amino acids. The V gene end was trimmed by 4 bases and the J gene end by 8 bases; junction bases not matched to a gene: 7. The germline CDR1 and CDR2 sequences are LGHNA and YNFKEQ. The method was immunoSEQ multiplex PCR; TCRdb's version includes in-frame clones alone and lacks a portion of them. The data show fewer than 30,000 clones, with less than 90% seen just once and nearly 10% held by the top ten. Urothelial carcinoma affected the patients, and it was locally advanced or metastatic. The gene calls are TRBV4-2 and TRBJ1-4; 7 positions agree with TRBD1. The TCR sequence derives from a man aged 65-85 years with urothelial cancer. The material sequenced was PBMCs, taken around atezolizumab (anti-PD-L1) treatment. DNA for the CDR3: TGTGCCAGCAGCCTCACAGGGGTTCGGGAAAAACTGTTTTTT. Amino acid sequence: CASSLTGVREKLFF.